The sequence of this T cell receptor beta chain was determined in a study of cytomegalovirus exposure and HLA in healthy donors. The wider study: Assignment to the Caucasian-associated ancestry cluster applied to approximately 80% of the roughly 410 genotyped donors.

With 4 bases removed from V and 0 bases from J, the gap between germline ends came to 17 bases. Germline V lookup: CDR1 SGHRS, CDR2 YFSETQ. The CDR3 runs 17 residues. Vbeta (60) and Jbeta (13) primers were used in the PCR. The method was immunoSEQ multiplex PCR; TCRdb's version includes in-frame clones alone and lacks a portion of them. The data show around 230,000 clones, 75% to 80% seen once. Worth noting for this clone: Its target is unknown.

Study-level points and caveats: Cytomegalovirus status, reportedly, was diagnosed with high specificity and sensitivity by the classifier. DRB1 had the most TCR associations and HLA-C the fewest, a later analysis found, with rates varying by HLA locus. In a later analysis, CMV-associated beta chains were mostly HLA-associated, it appeared.

The TCR sequence derives from a male donor in good health and CMV-seronegative. This chain uses TRBV5-1 with TRBJ1-3; no clear D gene. Sequenced sample: PBMCs. The CDR3 DNA is TGCGCCAGCAGCCCCCTGAGTGCACCGAGCTCTGGAAACACCATATATTTT. Residues: CASSPLSAPSSGNTIYF.